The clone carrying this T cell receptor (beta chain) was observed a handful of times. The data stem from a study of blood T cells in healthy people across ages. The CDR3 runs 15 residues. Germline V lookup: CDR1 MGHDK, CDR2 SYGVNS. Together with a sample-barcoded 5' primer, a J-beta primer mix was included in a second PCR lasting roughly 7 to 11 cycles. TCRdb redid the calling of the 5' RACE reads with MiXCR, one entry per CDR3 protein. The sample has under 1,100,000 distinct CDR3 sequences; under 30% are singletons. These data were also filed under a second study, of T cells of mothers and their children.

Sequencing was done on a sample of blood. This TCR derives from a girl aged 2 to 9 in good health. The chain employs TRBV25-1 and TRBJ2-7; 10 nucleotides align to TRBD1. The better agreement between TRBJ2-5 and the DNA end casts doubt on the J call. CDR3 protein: CASSEATGGPRTQYF. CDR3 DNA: TGTGCCAGCAGTGAGGCGACAGGGGGCCCCAGGACCCAGTACTTC.